A selection of T cell receptor beta chains follows, all from one sample in a study of T cells after yellow fever vaccination. TCRdb recomputed calls from the 5' RACE reads with MiXCR, one row per CDR3 protein. The data show a few hundred thousand distinct CDR3 sequences, with 6% to 8% seen just once and approximately 1% held by the top ten. Source: CD4+ T cells sorted from PBMCs, taken on the day of the yellow fever booster vaccination. Receptors were obtained from a man aged 25 to 40 who received the YFV17D yellow fever vaccine. CDR3s include the opening cysteine and the closing phenylalanine or tryptophan. A D gene is named only where the DNA matches it firmly. Clone size is not always given. Where it is, it says once, few, many or a class for expanded clones.

v_call	cdr3_length	clone_size	j_call	d_call	cdr3_aa	cdr3_nt
TRBV7-2	15	many	TRBJ2-7	TRBD2	CASSFDSGRNGEQYF	TGTGCCAGCAGCTTTGACAGCGGGAGAAATGGCGAGCAGTACTTC
TRBV15	13	many	TRBJ2-1	NA	CATSRDRLGEQFF	TGTGCCACCAGCAGAGACAGGTTAGGTGAGCAGTTCTTC
TRBV20-1	15	NA	TRBJ1-1	NA	CSARPRRQVNTEAFF	TGCAGTGCTAGACCTAGGAGACAAGTGAACACTGAAGCTTTCTTT
TRBV12-3/TRBV12-4	15	few	TRBJ2-1	TRBD2	CASSSAGGPNNEQFF	TGTGCCAGCAGTTCAGCGGGAGGGCCGAACAATGAGCAGTTCTTC
TRBV19	14	NA	TRBJ2-2	NA	CASSIERGTGELFF	TGTGCCAGTAGTATAGAACGCGGGACCGGGGAGCTGTTTTTT
TRBV20-1	15	NA	TRBJ2-1	NA	CSAPNPGVFTDEQFF	TGCAGTGCCCCAAACCCGGGAGTCTTCACCGATGAGCAGTTCTTC
TRBV10-3	14	NA	TRBJ2-7	TRBD1	CAIREKTTGAEQYF	TGTGCCATCAGAGAGAAAACTACAGGGGCCGAGCAGTACTTC
TRBV24-1	15	many	TRBJ2-2	NA	CATSIGDGYTGELFF	TGTGCCACCAGTATCGGAGACGGATACACCGGGGAGCTGTTTTTT
TRBV29-1	10	many	TRBJ1-1	TRBD1	CSVSSGGAFF	TGCAGCGTTTCATCAGGGGGAGCTTTCTTT
TRBV7-2	14	few	TRBJ2-3	NA	CASSKYSGADTQYF	TGTGCCAGCAGCAAATACAGTGGGGCGGATACGCAGTATTTT
TRBV6-5	14	NA	TRBJ2-5	NA	CASSYRRGQETQYF	TGTGCCAGCAGCTACAGGCGCGGGCAAGAGACCCAGTACTTC
TRBV20-1	15	many	TRBJ2-1	NA	CSAPPGVAVDNEQFF	TGCAGTGCCCCGCCCGGGGTAGCCGTGGACAATGAGCAGTTCTTC
TRBV6-5	15	many	TRBJ2-7	TRBD2	CASSLGTRELDEQYF	TGTGCCAGCAGCTTAGGGACGCGGGAGTTGGACGAGCAGTACTTC
TRBV2	17	few	TRBJ1-5	TRBD1	CASGGQGGRASNQPQHF	TGTGCCAGCGGAGGACAGGGCGGGCGAGCAAGCAATCAGCCCCAGCATTTT
TRBV12-3/TRBV12-4	16	many	TRBJ2-3	TRBD2	CASSFLASGRRDTQYF	TGTGCCAGCAGTTTTTTGGCTAGCGGGAGGAGGGATACGCAGTATTTT
TRBV5-1	16	many	TRBJ2-2	TRBD2	CASSLQAGGATGELFF	TGCGCCAGCAGCCTACAAGCGGGAGGGGCTACCGGGGAGCTGTTTTTT
TRBV7-9	12	many	TRBJ1-2	NA	CASSSQGDGYTF	TGTGCCAGCAGCTCACAGGGCGATGGCTACACCTTC
TRBV7-2	18	many	TRBJ2-7	NA	CASSIRGAEFKSSYEQYF	TGTGCCAGCAGCATAAGGGGAGCGGAATTTAAAAGCTCCTACGAGCAGTACTTC
TRBV20-1	12	NA	TRBJ1-1	NA	CSALDRNTEAFF	TGCAGTGCTTTGGACAGGAACACTGAAGCTTTCTTT
TRBV18	15	few	TRBJ1-1	TRBD1	CASSRAGQTGTEAFF	TGTGCCAGCTCAAGGGCGGGACAGACAGGTACTGAAGCTTTCTTT
TRBV29-1	12	many	TRBJ2-7	NA	CSVGVDSYEQYF	TGCAGCGTTGGTGTTGACTCCTACGAGCAGTACTTC
TRBV19	15	few	TRBJ2-1	NA	CASSTGASSYNEQFF	TGTGCCAGTAGTACAGGGGCCAGCTCCTACAATGAGCAGTTCTTC
TRBV4-2	15	NA	TRBJ2-7	NA	CASSQAGGPTYEQYF	TGTGCCAGCAGCCAAGCTGGCGGGCCTACCTACGAGCAGTACTTC
TRBV20-1	12	NA	TRBJ1-1	NA	CSTTEGQNEAFF	TGCAGTACGACCGAGGGGCAAAATGAAGCTTTCTTT
TRBV6-5	17	many	TRBJ2-3	TRBD2	CASSYSGLAGGTDTQYF	TGTGCCAGCAGTTACTCGGGACTAGCGGGAGGCACAGATACGCAGTATTTT
TRBV10-3	12	many	TRBJ2-5	TRBD1	CAIGQGEETQYF	TGTGCCATCGGGCAGGGGGAAGAGACCCAGTACTTC
TRBV5-1	12	many	TRBJ2-3	NA	CASSFERATQYF	TGCGCCAGCAGCTTCGAGCGGGCTACGCAGTATTTT
TRBV6-5	17	few	TRBJ2-4	NA	CASSPPGRTGAKNIQYF	TGTGCCAGCAGTCCCCCAGGCCGGACGGGGGCCAAAAACATTCAGTACTTC
TRBV2	16	few	TRBJ1-2	NA	CASSVPSGTQAYGYTF	TGTGCCAGCAGTGTCCCCTCCGGGACTCAAGCCTATGGCTACACCTTC
TRBV7-9	13	NA	TRBJ2-2	NA	CASSPSPSGELFF	TGTGCCAGCAGCCCTAGCCCGTCCGGGGAGCTGTTTTTT
TRBV9	13	NA	TRBJ2-2	NA	CASSDRGSGELFF	TGTGCCAGCAGCGACCGGGGGTCCGGGGAGCTGTTTTTT
TRBV7-9	14	few	TRBJ2-1	NA	CASLDSGPAPEQFF	TGTGCCAGCCTCGACTCTGGCCCAGCCCCCGAGCAGTTCTTC
TRBV20-1	15	NA	TRBJ2-4	TRBD2	CSAREVGRGGNIQYF	TGCAGTGCTAGAGAGGTCGGGAGGGGGGGAAACATTCAGTACTTC
TRBV12-3/TRBV12-4	13	many	TRBJ1-1	NA	CASSFQENTEAFF	TGTGCCAGCAGTTTCCAGGAGAACACTGAAGCTTTCTTT
TRBV29-1	11	few	TRBJ2-7	NA	CSGGTYYEQYF	TGCAGCGGTGGCACCTACTACGAGCAGTACTTC
TRBV6-5	10	few	TRBJ2-2	NA	CASSRRELFF	TGTGCCAGCAGCCGCCGGGAGCTGTTTTTT
TRBV6-5	17	NA	TRBJ2-7	TRBD1	CASGPGGTQGALDEQYF	TGTGCCAGCGGTCCGGGGGGCACACAGGGGGCGCTGGACGAGCAGTACTTC
TRBV10-2	13	few	TRBJ2-5	TRBD2	CASHTAGVETQYF	TGCGCCAGCCATACAGCGGGAGTGGAGACCCAGTACTTC
TRBV6-5	14	many	TRBJ2-3	NA	CASSFSGATDTQYF	TGTGCCAGCAGTTTCTCTGGGGCCACAGATACGCAGTATTTT
TRBV25-1	10	NA	TRBJ2-7	NA	CASSGDEQYF	TGTGCCAGCAGTGGCGACGAGCAGTACTTC
TRBV7-2	13	many	TRBJ2-7	NA	CASSFYYQPEQYF	TGTGCCAGCAGCTTTTACTACCAGCCAGAGCAGTACTTC
TRBV12-3/TRBV12-4	15	many	TRBJ1-5	NA	CASSLGGLGNQPQHF	TGTGCCAGCAGTTTAGGGGGGTTAGGCAATCAGCCCCAGCATTTT
TRBV7-9	15	many	TRBJ2-1	NA	CASSFPGNSYNEQFF	TGTGCCAGCAGCTTTCCGGGGAACTCCTACAATGAGCAGTTCTTC
TRBV20-1	15	NA	TRBJ2-1	TRBD2	CSARDLGTSINEQFF	TGCAGTGCTAGAGATCTGGGGACTAGTATCAATGAGCAGTTCTTC
TRBV7-2	15	NA	TRBJ2-3	TRBD2	CASGGRAPLPDTQYF	TGTGCCAGCGGCGGGAGGGCCCCCCTGCCGGATACGCAGTATTTT
TRBV30	14	many	TRBJ2-1	NA	CAWSVGQMHNEQFF	TGTGCCTGGAGCGTGGGACAAATGCACAATGAGCAGTTCTTC
TRBV7-9	14	few	TRBJ1-2	NA	CASSPPRTGGGYTF	TGTGCCAGCAGCCCCCCCAGGACCGGTGGGGGCTACACCTTC
TRBV5-1	14	many	TRBJ2-7	NA	CASSDSGGSYEQYF	TGCGCCAGCAGCGACTCAGGGGGGTCCTACGAGCAGTACTTC
TRBV4-3	17	NA	TRBJ2-7	NA	CASSQETRTHFSYEQYF	TGCGCCAGCAGCCAAGAAACAAGAACACATTTTTCCTACGAGCAGTACTTC
TRBV18	17	few	TRBJ2-7	TRBD1	CASSPLDPGQGWDEQYF	TGTGCCAGCTCACCATTGGATCCGGGACAGGGGTGGGACGAGCAGTACTTC
TRBV5-4	13	NA	TRBJ2-1	NA	CASNQLTSNEQFF	TGTGCCAGCAACCAGTTGACTAGCAATGAGCAGTTCTTC
TRBV20-1	15	many	TRBJ2-1	TRBD2	CSARVSGRAHNEQFF	TGCAGTGCTAGAGTTAGCGGGAGGGCCCACAATGAGCAGTTCTTC
TRBV4-1	15	many	TRBJ1-2	NA	CASKSAPGQDYGYTF	TGCGCCAGCAAATCAGCTCCCGGGCAAGACTATGGCTACACCTTC
TRBV12-3/TRBV12-4	15	NA	TRBJ2-1	NA	CASSLRTVTYNEQFF	TGTGCCAGCAGTTTACGGACAGTAACCTACAATGAGCAGTTCTTC
TRBV7-2	14	few	TRBJ2-2	TRBD2	CASRSGALDGELFF	TGTGCCAGCAGGAGCGGGGCTTTGGATGGGGAGCTGTTTTTT
TRBV28	13	many	TRBJ2-7	NA	CASSSTGTYEQYF	TGTGCCAGCAGTTCGACAGGCACCTACGAGCAGTACTTC
TRBV12-1	18	few	TRBJ2-1	NA	CASSPLGLAGGPHNEQFF	TGTGCCAGCAGCCCCCTGGGGCTAGCGGGAGGGCCCCACAATGAGCAGTTCTTC
TRBV12-3/TRBV12-4	14	few	TRBJ2-6	NA	CASKKTSGANVLTF	TGTGCCAGCAAAAAAACCTCTGGGGCCAACGTCCTGACTTTC
TRBV20-1	14	many	TRBJ1-1	NA	CSASDSGMNTEAFF	TGCAGTGCTAGCGACAGCGGAATGAACACTGAAGCTTTCTTT